The 29 T cell receptor beta chains reported below all come from one sample, sequenced in a study of neurological immune-mediated disorders. Time point noted: technical triplicate 3. TCRdb fed the 5' RACE reads into MiXCR, producing one record per CDR3 protein. The data show about 31,000 distinct CDR3 sequences, with roughly a sixth seen just once and 4.5% to 5% held by the top ten. The sequenced material came from CD4+ T cells from blood. Receptors were obtained from a female donor with HTLV-1-associated myelopathy (HAM/TSP).

This clonotype was seen at least ten times. This sequence joins TRBV7-3 and TRBJ2-1, with D perhaps matching TRBD2 (5 bases). V dropped 5 bases and J dropped 2 bases, with 13 bases sitting between them. This CDR3 is built from 15 residues. Per germline, CDR1 SGHTA and CDR2 FQGTGA. The CDR3: CASSPSSYPYNEQFF. The DNA for the CDR3 is TGTGCCAGCAGCCCCTCTAGCTACCCCTACAATGAGCAGTTCTTC. Full variable domain (rest looked up from reference TRBV7-3 and TRBJ2-1): GAGVSQTPSNKVTEKGKYVELRCDPISGHTALYWYRQSLGQGPEFLIYFQGTGAADDSGLPNDRFFAVRPEGSVSTLKIQRTERGDSAVYLCASSPSSYPYNEQFFGPGTRLTVL.

This clonotype was observed many times. This chain joins TRBV4-3 and TRBJ2-6; D is possibly TRBD1 (5 bases). This CDR3 has 15 residues. CDR1 is LGHNA and CDR2 is YSLEER in the germline V gene. With 4 bases removed from V and 1 base from J, the gap between germline ends came to 8 bases. The CDR3 DNA is TGCGCCAGCAGCCGCGGACAATCTGGGGCCAACGTCCTGACTTTC. Its translation is CASSRGQSGANVLTF.

This clonotype was counted at least ten times. V and J are TRBV12-3 or TRBV12-4 and TRBJ1-3; D unclear. The CDR3 spans 15 residues. Trimming stripped 3 bases from V and 3 bases from J, with 12 bases between. CDR3 coding DNA: TGTGCCAGCAGTTTGGAAGCGGCTGGTGGAAACACCATATATTTT. This translates into CASSLEAAGGNTIYF.

This clonotype was counted ten times or more. The J gene is TRBJ2-1, the V gene TRBV19, with a weak D call TRBD2 (6 bases). V shed 9 bases and J shed 2 bases, with 14 bases lying between them. In germline, CDR1 is LNHDA, CDR2 SQIVND (reference sequence). This CDR3 comprises 14 residues. The CDR3 coding sequence is TGTGCCAGGGTCCCGGAGGGCCCCTACAATGAGCAGTTCTTC. Translating gives CARVPEGPYNEQFF.

This chain connects TRBV10-3 to TRBJ2-6, with TRBD1 matching 8 bases. Trimming at V came to 4 bases and at J to 18 bases, leaving 26 bases not matched to a gene. CDR1 and CDR2 (germline): ENHRY, SYGVKD. The CDR3 is 18 amino acids. Here the CDR3 DNA reads TGTGCCATCAGTGCACCGACAGGGGAAGTTACTGGGGCCAACGTCACGACTTTC. Its protein product is CAISAPTGEVTGANVTTF.

This clonotype was picked up many times. The J gene is TRBJ2-7, the V gene TRBV10-3; no firm D call. V lost 10 bases and J 2 bases, leaving 12 bases between the germline ends. Germline V gene sequence: CDR1 ENHRY, CDR2 SYGVKD. The CDR3 covers 12 residues. The DNA of the CDR3 is TGTGCCACGGGTGTTCTCCCCTACGAGCAGTACTTC. It specifies CATGVLPYEQYF.

This clonotype was recorded at least ten times. The chain recombines TRBV18 with TRBJ2-7; D unclear. Germline-derived CDR1 and CDR2 are KGHSH and LQKENI. The CDR3 covers 12 residues. V lost 4 bases and J 2 bases, leaving 6 bases between the germline ends. The chain's CDR3 is CASSLKTYEQYF. Written as DNA, the CDR3 is TGTGCCAGCTCACTAAAAACCTACGAGCAGTACTTC.

Comments on this clonotype: Since no conserved phenylalanine or tryptophan closes the CDR3, a read error is the likely cause. The chain recombines TRBV20-1 with TRBJ2-3; the D gene is possibly TRBD2 (5 bases). This CDR3 region has 14 residues. The ends were cut back, 0 bases at V and 5 bases at J, with 12 bases in the middle. Germline CDR1 and CDR2: DFQATT and SNEGSKA (reference sequence). The DNA for the CDR3 is TGCAGTGCTAGAGAACGGGATAGGATAGATACGCAGTATGTT. It codes for CSARERDRIDTQYV.

This clonotype was seen many times. This rearrangement joins TRBV3-1 to TRBJ1-5; 7 bases are a match to TRBD1. Looked up from germline, CDR1 is LGHDT and CDR2 is YNNKEL (reference sequence). V shed 4 bases, J shed 2 bases, and the junction held 8 bases outside the gene matches. CDR3 size: 16 residues. The DNA for the CDR3 is TGTGCCAGCAGCCTCAACGACAGGGTTGGCAATCAGCCCCAGCATTTT. Translating gives CASSLNDRVGNQPQHF.

This clonotype was detected many times. This chain uses TRBV30 with TRBJ1-4; no clear D. Trimming left V 0 bases short and J 7 bases short, with 6 bases between. From germline, CDR1 is GTSNPN and CDR2 SVGIG (reference sequence). This CDR3 is 12 amino acids long. The CDR3 sequence is CAWSVLREKLFF. The CDR3 nucleotides are TGTGCCTGGAGTGTACTCCGTGAAAAACTGTTTTTT.

This clonotype was found many times. The chain recombines TRBV6-4 with TRBJ2-1, with 11 bases lining up with TRBD1. V shed 0 bases, J shed 8 bases, and the junction held 3 bases outside the gene matches. This CDR3 contains 15 residues. The V gene's germline CDR1 is MRHNA and CDR2 SNTAGT. CDR3 loop: CASSDSDRGRDEQFF. CDR3 bases: TGTGCCAGCAGTGACTCGGACAGGGGGCGCGATGAGCAGTTCTTC.

This clonotype came up many times. The gene calls are TRBV20-1 and TRBJ2-3, with unresolved D. V lost 0 bases and J 0 bases, leaving 4 bases between the germline ends. The V gene's germline CDR1 is DFQATT and CDR2 SNEGSKA (reference sequence). There are 13 residues in the CDR3. CDR3 sequence: CSAREGSTDTQYF. Here the CDR3 DNA reads TGCAGTGCTAGAGAAGGGAGCACAGATACGCAGTATTTT.

The chain recombines TRBV5-1 with TRBJ2-7, with a possible D match to TRBD1 (5 bases). Germline CDR1 reads SGHRS; CDR2 reads YFSETQ. The CDR3 extends over 15 amino acids. V lost 0 bases to trimming and J lost 5 bases, with 15 bases between them. The CDR3 DNA reads as TGCGCCAGCAGCTTGGAGGTCAGGGTACGGGACGAGCAGTACTTC. It translates to CASSLEVRVRDEQYF.

J is TRBJ2-3 and V is TRBV27; D may be TRBD1 (6 bases). Trimming stripped 10 bases from V and 3 bases from J, with 17 bases between. This CDR3 region has 14 residues. Germline CDR1 is MNHEY and CDR2 is SMNVEV (reference sequence). The CDR3 nucleotides read TGTGCCAACTGGCACGGACAGTCAACAGATACGCAGTATTTT. Its translation is CANWHGQSTDTQYF.

The table lists this clonotype with many counts. The J gene is TRBJ2-1, the V gene TRBV4-3; 12 nucleotides align to TRBD2. This CDR3 is built from 18 residues. The junction had 5 bases not matched to a gene; V was cut back by 2 bases and J by 0 bases. Germline V lookup: CDR1 LGHNA, CDR2 YSLEER. The CDR3 here is CASSQRTSGDSSYNEQFF. DNA for the CDR3: TGCGCCAGCAGCCAAAGGACTAGCGGGGACAGCTCCTACAATGAGCAGTTCTTC.

Many counts were recorded for this clonotype. V gene TRBV12-3 or TRBV12-4 combines with J gene TRBJ1-4; 7 positions agree with TRBD1. There are 14 residues in the CDR3. V shed 5 bases, J shed 8 bases, and the junction held 8 bases outside the gene matches. The CDR3 DNA reads as TGTGCCAGCAGTCCCAGGGGGGAGGGCGAAAAACTGTTTTTT. It is translated as CASSPRGEGEKLFF.

The chain links TRBV7-8 to TRBJ1-5; D might be TRBD1 (6 bases). The germline CDR1 and CDR2 sequences are SGHVS and FQNEAQ. The V end was cut by 1 base, the J end by 4 bases, with 11 bases between. CDR3 length equals 15 residues. The chain's CDR3 is CASSLVGGANQPQHF. For the CDR3, the DNA is TGTGCCAGCAGCTTAGTGGGGGGGGCGAATCAGCCCCAGCATTTT.

This clonotype showed up many times. The rearrangement uses TRBV10-3 and TRBJ2-7; tentatively, D is TRBD2 (5 bases). The CDR3 consists of 14 residues. The V end was cut by 2 bases, the J end by 3 bases, with 11 bases between. Germline values: CDR1 ENHRY, CDR2 SYGVKD. CDR3 sequence reads: CAISERGINYEQYF. CDR3 nucleotides: TGTGCCATCAGTGAGAGAGGGATCAACTACGAGCAGTACTTC.

This clonotype has at least ten counts. The V and J genes are TRBV20-1 and TRBJ1-1; D might be TRBD1 (5 bases). The CDR3 runs 13 residues. V was trimmed by 4 bases and J by 1 base, leaving 10 bases between them. Germline-derived CDR1 and CDR2 are DFQATT and SNEGSKA (reference sequence). CDR3 loop: CSATSTGNTEAFF. As DNA, the CDR3 is TGCAGTGCTACCTCTACAGGGAACACTGAAGCTTTCTTT.

This clonotype showed up just a few times. A much larger clone differs by one base, so this may be a read error. This chain uses TRBV20-1 with TRBJ2-7, with 11 bases aligning to TRBD2. CDR1 DFQATT and CDR2 SNEGSKA come from the germline V gene (reference sequence). The CDR3 has 11 amino acids. CDR3 region: CRSGTSGEQYF. The CDR3 DNA reads TGCAGATCCGGGACTAGCGGTGAGCAGTACTTC.

This clonotype was picked up many times. At one end the junction does not follow the germline gene, possibly because of a read error. V and J are TRBV7-8 and TRBJ2-7; possible D gene TRBD1, 7 bases. Germline V gene sequence: CDR1 SGHVS, CDR2 FQNEAQ. CDR3 length: 15 residues. CDR3 sequence reads: CTSSSSRAQGREQYF. The CDR3 nucleotides are TGTACCAGCAGCTCCTCCCGAGCACAGGGGAGGGAGCAGTACTTC.

This clonotype occurred many times. V usage is TRBV5-1 and J usage is TRBJ2-7; D remains unclear. Deletions cut 0 bases from V and 0 bases from J, with 4 bases between. The germline CDR1 and CDR2 sequences are SGHRS and YFSETQ. The CDR3 is made up of 13 amino acids. This chain's CDR3 is CASSLVGSYEQYF. The CDR3 coding sequence is TGCGCCAGCAGCTTGGTCGGCTCCTACGAGCAGTACTTC.

This clonotype showed up many times. V usage is TRBV29-1 and J usage is TRBJ1-4; tentatively, D is TRBD1 (6 bases). Germline CDR1 is SQVTM and CDR2 is ANQGSEA. V lost 7 bases and J lost 7, with 16 bases in between. The CDR3 is 13 residues long. In DNA form, the CDR3 reads TGCAGCGCTGTACAGGGACGGCTTGAAAAACTGTTTTTT. Translating gives CSAVQGRLEKLFF.

This clonotype was found once. The rearrangement uses TRBV2 and TRBJ2-7; D might be TRBD2 (6 bases). Germline V CDR1 and CDR2: SNHLY, FYNNEI. V shed 6 bases and J shed 9 bases, with 18 bases lying between them. The CDR3 has 13 residues. CDR3 nucleotides: TGTGCCAGCAGCGCAGGAGGGGAGTCTCGGCAGTACTTC. The encoded protein is CASSAGGESRQYF.

Ten or more counts support this clonotype. The chain joins TRBV12-3 or TRBV12-4 to TRBJ2-4, with TRBD1 matching over 9 bases. The CDR3 runs 15 residues. The ends lost 2 bases at V and 9 bases at J; junction bases unmatched: 8. Here the CDR3 DNA reads TGTGCCAGCAGTTTAAGGGGGACAGGGACCGGCATTCAGTACTTC. Protein: CASSLRGTGTGIQYF.

In its sample, this clonotype was seen many times. The chain recombines TRBV20-1 with TRBJ2-7, with 7 bases identical to TRBD2. Germline V lookup: CDR1 DFQATT, CDR2 SNEGSKA (reference sequence). The V segment lost 3 bases and the J segment 3 bases; nucleotides outside the gene matches: 8. CDR3 size: 14 residues. CDR3 sequence reads: CSASRPGTIYEQYF. In DNA, the CDR3 is TGCAGTGCTAGTAGGCCTGGGACTATCTACGAGCAGTACTTC.

V and J are TRBV6-5 and TRBJ2-3; either TRBD1 or TRBD2 may supply D (5 bases each). Trimming removed 2 bases at V and 2 bases at J, with 8 bases between. Germline V gives CDR1 MNHEY, CDR2 SVGAGI. CDR3 length: 14 amino acids. The CDR3 sequence is CASSYGGDTDTQYF. DNA of the CDR3: TGTGCCAGCAGTTACGGGGGTGACACAGATACGCAGTATTTT.

This clonotype was observed at least ten times. The V and J genes are TRBV7-8 and TRBJ2-5; 8 bases are shared with TRBD2. The length of the CDR3 is 16 residues. Germline V gene data show CDR1 as SGHVS and CDR2 as FQNEAQ. V lost 5 bases, J lost 4 bases, and 12 bases stayed unmatched. The CDR3 sequence: CASSPGSGTRGETQYF. The CDR3 DNA follows: TGTGCCAGCAGCCCCGGTAGCGGGACCAGAGGAGAGACCCAGTACTTC.

In this sample, this clonotype turned up many times. The chain combines TRBV29-1 with TRBJ2-7; either TRBD1 or TRBD2 may fit D (11 bases each). This CDR3 is built from 19 residues. The germline V gene has CDR1 SQVTM and CDR2 ANQGSEA. V dropped 1 base and J dropped 3 bases, with 28 bases sitting between them. The CDR3 DNA is TGCAGCGTTGAAGGGACAGGGGGCGGGGGGACTAGCGGACTCTACGAGCAGTACTTC. It codes for CSVEGTGGGGTSGLYEQYF.